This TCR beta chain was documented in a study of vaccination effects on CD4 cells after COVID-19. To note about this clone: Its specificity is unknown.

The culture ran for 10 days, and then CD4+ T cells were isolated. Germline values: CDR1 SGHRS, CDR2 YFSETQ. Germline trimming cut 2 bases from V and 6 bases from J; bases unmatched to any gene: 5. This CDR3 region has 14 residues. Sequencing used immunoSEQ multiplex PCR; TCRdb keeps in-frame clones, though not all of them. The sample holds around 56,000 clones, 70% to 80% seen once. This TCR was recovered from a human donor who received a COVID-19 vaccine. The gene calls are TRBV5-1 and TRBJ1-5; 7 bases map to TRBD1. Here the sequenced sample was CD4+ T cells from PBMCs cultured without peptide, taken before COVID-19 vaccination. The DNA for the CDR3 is TGCGCCAGCAGCTTAGGGGCAGGGGGTCAGCCCCAGCATTTT. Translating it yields CASSLGAGGQPQHF.